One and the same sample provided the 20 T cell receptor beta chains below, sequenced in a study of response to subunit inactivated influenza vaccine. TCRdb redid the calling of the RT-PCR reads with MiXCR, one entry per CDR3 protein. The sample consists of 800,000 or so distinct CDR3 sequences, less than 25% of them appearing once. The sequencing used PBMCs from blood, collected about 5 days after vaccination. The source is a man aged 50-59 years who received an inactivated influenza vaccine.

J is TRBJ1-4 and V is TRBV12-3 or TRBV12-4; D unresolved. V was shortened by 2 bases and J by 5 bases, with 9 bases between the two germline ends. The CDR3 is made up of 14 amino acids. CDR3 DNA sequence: TGTGCCAGCAGTTTAAGTGGCCTGAATGAAAAACTGTTTTTT. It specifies CASSLSGLNEKLFF.

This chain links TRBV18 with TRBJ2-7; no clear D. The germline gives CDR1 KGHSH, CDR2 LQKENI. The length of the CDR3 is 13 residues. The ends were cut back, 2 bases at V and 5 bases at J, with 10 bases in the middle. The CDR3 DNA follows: TGTGCCAGCTCACCAGGTGTCCTTGACGAGCAGTACTTC. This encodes CASSPGVLDEQYF.

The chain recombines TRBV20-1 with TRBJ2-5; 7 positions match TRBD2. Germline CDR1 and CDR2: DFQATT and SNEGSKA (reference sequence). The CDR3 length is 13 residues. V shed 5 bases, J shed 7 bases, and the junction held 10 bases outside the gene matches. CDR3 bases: TGCAGTGCTCTTCCTAGCGGTCGGGCGACCCAGTACTTC. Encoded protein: CSALPSGRATQYF.

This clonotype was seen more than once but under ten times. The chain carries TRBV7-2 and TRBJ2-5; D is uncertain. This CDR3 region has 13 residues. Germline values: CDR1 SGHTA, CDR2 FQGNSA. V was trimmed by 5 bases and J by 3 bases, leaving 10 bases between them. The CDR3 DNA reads TGTGCCAGCAGCATCGGACCGGAAGAGACCCAGTACTTC. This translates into CASSIGPEETQYF.

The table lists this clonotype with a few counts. CDR3 sequence: CASSPLPGPLAYEQYF. The CDR3 DNA reads TGTGCCAGCTCACCTCTACCGGGACCCCTGGCCTACGAGCAGTACTTC. This rearrangement joins TRBV18 to TRBJ2-7; D is tentatively TRBD1 or TRBD2 (5 bases each). CDR3 length equals 16 residues. Looked up from germline, CDR1 is KGHSH and CDR2 is LQKENI. V lost 3 bases and J 2 bases, leaving 17 bases between the germline ends.

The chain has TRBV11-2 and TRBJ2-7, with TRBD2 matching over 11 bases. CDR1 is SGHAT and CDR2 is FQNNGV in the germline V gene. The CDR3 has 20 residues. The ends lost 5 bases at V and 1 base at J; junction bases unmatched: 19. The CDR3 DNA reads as TGTGCCAGCAGCCCCGAGGGGGGACAGGAGACTAGCGGGGCGTCCTACGAGCAGTACTTC. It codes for CASSPEGGQETSGASYEQYF.

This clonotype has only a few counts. CDR3 in DNA: TGCGCCAGCAGCCCCGGGACAGGGCGGAATGAAACTGAAGCTTTCTTT. Residues: CASSPGTGRNETEAFF. The genes are TRBV5-1 and TRBJ1-1; TRBD1 matches 9 bases. Per germline, CDR1 SGHRS and CDR2 YFSETQ. The V and J ends lost 4 bases and 5 bases, in that order; junction bases with no gene match: 12. The CDR3 is made up of 16 amino acids.

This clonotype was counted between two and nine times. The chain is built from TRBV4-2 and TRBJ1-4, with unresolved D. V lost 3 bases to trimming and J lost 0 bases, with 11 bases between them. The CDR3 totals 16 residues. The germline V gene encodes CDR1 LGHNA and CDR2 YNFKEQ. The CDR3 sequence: CASSQDRQATNEKLFF. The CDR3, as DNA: TGTGCCAGCAGCCAGGACCGCCAAGCAACTAATGAAAAACTGTTTTTT.

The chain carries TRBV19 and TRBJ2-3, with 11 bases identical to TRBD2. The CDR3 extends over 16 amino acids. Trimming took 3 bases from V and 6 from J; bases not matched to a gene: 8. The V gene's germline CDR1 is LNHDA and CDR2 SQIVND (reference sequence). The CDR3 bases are TGTGCCAGTAGTATCCTCCCTAGCGGGGGGCGGGATACGCAGTATTTT. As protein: CASSILPSGGRDTQYF.

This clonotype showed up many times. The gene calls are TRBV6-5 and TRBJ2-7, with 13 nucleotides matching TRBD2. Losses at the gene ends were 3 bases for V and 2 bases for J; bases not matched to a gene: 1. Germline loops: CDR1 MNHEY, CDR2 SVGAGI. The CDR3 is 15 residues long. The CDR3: CASSYGTSGTYEQYF. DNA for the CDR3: TGTGCCAGCAGTTATGGGACTAGCGGGACCTACGAGCAGTACTTC.

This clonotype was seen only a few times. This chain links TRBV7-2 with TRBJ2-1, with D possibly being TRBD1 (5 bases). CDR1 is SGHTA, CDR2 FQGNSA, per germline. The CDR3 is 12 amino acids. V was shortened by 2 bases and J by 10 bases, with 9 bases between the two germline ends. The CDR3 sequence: CASSLMWGEQFF. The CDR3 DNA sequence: TGTGCCAGCAGCTTAATGTGGGGCGAGCAGTTCTTC.

The CDR3 DNA is TGTGCCAGCAGCCTAGAGGACACCTCTGGAAACACCATATATTTT. Translated: CASSLEDTSGNTIYF. The J gene is TRBJ1-3, the V gene TRBV3-1; D might be TRBD1 (5 bases). This CDR3 spans 15 amino acids. CDR1 is LGHDT, CDR2 YNNKEL, per germline (reference sequence). V was clipped by 4 bases and J by 0 bases, with 10 bases between them.

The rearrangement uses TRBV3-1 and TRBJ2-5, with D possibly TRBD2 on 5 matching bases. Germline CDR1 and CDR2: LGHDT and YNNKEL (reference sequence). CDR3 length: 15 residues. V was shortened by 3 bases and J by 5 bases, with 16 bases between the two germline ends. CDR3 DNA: TGTGCCAGCAGCCAGACCCCGACACTAGGGGAGACCCAGTACTTC. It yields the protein CASSQTPTLGETQYF.

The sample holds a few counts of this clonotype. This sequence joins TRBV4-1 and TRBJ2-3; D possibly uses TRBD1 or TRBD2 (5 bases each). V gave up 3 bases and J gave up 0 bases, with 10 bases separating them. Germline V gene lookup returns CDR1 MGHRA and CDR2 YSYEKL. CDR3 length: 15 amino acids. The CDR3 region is CASSHPWGSTDTQYF. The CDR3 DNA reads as TGCGCCAGCAGCCACCCGTGGGGGAGCACAGATACGCAGTATTTT.

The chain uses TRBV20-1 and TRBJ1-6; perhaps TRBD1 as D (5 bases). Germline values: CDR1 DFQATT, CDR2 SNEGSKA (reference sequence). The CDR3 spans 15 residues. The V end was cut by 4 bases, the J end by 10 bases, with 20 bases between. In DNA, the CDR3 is TGCAGTGCTACACTTCTCGAGGGGCTGGGGTCACCCCTCCACTTT. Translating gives CSATLLEGLGSPLHF.

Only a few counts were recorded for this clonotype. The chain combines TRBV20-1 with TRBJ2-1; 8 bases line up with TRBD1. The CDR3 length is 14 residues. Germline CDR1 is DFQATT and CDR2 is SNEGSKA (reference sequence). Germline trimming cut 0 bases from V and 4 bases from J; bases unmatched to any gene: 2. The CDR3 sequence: CSARDGTGYNEQFF. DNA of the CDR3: TGCAGTGCTAGAGATGGGACAGGATACAATGAGCAGTTCTTC.

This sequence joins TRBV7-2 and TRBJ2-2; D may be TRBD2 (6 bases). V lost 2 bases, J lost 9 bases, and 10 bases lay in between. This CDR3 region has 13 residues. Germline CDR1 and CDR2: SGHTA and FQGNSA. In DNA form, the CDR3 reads TGTGCCAGCAGCTTAAACCGGGAGAGGGAGCTGTTTTTT. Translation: CASSLNRERELFF.

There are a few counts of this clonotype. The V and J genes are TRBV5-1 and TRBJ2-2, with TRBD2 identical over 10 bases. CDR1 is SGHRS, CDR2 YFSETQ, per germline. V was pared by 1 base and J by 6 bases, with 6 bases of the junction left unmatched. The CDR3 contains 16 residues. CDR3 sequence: CASSLLAGDVAGELFF. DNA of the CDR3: TGCGCCAGCAGCTTGCTAGCGGGGGACGTGGCCGGGGAGCTGTTTTTT.

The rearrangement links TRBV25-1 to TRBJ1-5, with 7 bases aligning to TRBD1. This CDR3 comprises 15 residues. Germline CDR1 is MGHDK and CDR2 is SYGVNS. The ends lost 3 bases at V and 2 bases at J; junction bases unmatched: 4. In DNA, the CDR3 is TGTGCCAGCAGTGACGACAGGGTTGGCAATCAGCCCCAGCATTTT. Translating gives CASSDDRVGNQPQHF.

CDR3 protein: CASSRRGGTGETQYF. The CDR3, as DNA: TGTGCCAGCAGCCGACGCGGCGGTACGGGGGAGACCCAGTACTTC. The V call is TRBV3-1, the J call TRBJ2-5; possibly TRBD2 for D (5 bases). The V and J ends lost 4 bases and 5 bases respectively, with 17 bases between them. Germline CDR1 reads LGHDT; CDR2 reads YNNKEL (reference sequence). CDR3 size: 15 residues.